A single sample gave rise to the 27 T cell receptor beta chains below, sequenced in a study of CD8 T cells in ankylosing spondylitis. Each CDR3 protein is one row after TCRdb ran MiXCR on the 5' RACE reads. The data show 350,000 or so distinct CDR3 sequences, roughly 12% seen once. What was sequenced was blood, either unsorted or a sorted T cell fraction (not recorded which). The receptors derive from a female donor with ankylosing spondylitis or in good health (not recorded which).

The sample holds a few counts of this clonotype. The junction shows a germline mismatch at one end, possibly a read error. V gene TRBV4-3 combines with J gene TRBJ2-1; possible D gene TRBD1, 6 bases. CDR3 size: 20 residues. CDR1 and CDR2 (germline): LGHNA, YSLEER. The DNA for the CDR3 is TGCGCCAGCAGCGAAGAAATCAAGGGTCGGAGACAGGAGAACTACAATGAGCAGTTCTTC. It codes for CASSEEIKGRRQENYNEQFF.

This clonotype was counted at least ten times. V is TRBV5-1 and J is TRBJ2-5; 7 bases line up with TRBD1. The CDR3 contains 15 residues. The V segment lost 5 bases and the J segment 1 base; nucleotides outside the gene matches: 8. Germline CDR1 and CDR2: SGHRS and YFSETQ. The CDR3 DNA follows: TGCGCCAGCAGTAAACAGGGGAGAGGCCAAGAGACCCAGTACTTC. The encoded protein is CASSKQGRGQETQYF.

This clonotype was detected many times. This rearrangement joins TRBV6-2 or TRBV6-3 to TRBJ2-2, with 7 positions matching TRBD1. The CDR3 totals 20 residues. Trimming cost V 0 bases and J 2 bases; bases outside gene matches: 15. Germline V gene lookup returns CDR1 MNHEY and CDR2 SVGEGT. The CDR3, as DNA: TGTGCCAGCAGTTACTCGGGGTTGAAGTGGGGGACAGTCAACACCGGGGAGCTGTTTTTT. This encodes CASSYSGLKWGTVNTGELFF.

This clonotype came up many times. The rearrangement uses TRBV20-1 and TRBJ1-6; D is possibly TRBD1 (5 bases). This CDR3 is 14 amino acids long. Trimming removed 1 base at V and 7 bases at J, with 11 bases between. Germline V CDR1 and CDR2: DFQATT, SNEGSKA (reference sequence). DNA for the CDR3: TGCAGTGCTAGAGGGGGCGAACAAAATTCACCCCTCCACTTT. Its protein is CSARGGEQNSPLHF.

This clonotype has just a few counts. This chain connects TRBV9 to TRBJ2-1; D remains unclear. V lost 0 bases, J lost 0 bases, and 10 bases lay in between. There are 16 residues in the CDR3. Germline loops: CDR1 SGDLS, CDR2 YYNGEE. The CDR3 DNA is TGTGCCAGCAGCGTAGGTACGGTCAGCTCCTACAATGAGCAGTTCTTC. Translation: CASSVGTVSSYNEQFF.

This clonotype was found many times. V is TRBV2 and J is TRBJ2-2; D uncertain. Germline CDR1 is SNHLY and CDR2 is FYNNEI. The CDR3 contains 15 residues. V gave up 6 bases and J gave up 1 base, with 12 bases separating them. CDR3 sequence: CASRPVAQNTGELFF. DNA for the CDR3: TGTGCCAGCAGACCCGTTGCCCAGAACACCGGGGAGCTGTTTTTT.

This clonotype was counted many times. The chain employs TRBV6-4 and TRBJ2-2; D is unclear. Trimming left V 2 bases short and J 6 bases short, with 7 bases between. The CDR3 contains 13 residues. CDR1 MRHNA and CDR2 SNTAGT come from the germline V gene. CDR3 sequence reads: CASSDGSSGELFF. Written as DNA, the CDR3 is TGTGCCAGCAGTGACGGTAGTTCCGGGGAGCTGTTTTTT.

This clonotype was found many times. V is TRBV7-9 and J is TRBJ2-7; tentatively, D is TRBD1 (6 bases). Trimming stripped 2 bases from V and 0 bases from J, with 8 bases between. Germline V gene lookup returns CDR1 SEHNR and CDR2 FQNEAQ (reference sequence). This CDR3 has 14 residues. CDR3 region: CASSLTGFSYEQYF. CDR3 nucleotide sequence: TGTGCCAGCAGCTTAACAGGGTTCTCCTACGAGCAGTACTTC.

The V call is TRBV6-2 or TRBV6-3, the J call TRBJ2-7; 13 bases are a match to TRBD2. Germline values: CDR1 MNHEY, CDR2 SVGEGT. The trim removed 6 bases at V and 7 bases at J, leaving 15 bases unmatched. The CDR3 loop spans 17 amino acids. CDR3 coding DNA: TGTGCCAGCAGCCAAACCTTACTAGCGGGGGGGATTGAAGAGCAGTACTTC. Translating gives CASSQTLLAGGIEEQYF.

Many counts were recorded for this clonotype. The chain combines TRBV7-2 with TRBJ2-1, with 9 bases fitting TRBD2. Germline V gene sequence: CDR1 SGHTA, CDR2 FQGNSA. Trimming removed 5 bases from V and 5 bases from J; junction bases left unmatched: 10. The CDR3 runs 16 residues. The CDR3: CASSRLAGTKHNEQFF. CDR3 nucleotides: TGTGCCAGCAGCCGTCTAGCGGGAACAAAACACAATGAGCAGTTCTTC. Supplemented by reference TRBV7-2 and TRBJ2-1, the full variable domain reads GAGVSQSPSNKVTEKGKDVELRCDPISGHTALYWYRQSLGQGLEFLIYFQGNSAPDKSGLPSDRFSAERTGGSVSTLTIQRTQQEDSAVYLCASSRLAGTKHNEQFFGPGTRLTVL.

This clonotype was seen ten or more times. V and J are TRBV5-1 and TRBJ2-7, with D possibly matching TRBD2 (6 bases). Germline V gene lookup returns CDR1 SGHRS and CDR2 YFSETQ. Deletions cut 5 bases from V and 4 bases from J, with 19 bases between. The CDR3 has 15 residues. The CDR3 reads CASSPPDSRGYEQYF. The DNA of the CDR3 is TGCGCCAGCAGTCCCCCGGACTCCCGGGGGTACGAGCAGTACTTC.

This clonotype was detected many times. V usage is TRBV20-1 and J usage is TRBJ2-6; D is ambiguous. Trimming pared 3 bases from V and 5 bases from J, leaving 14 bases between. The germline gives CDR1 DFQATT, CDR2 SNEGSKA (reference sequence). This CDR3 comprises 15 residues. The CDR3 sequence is CSARDRFDWANVLTF. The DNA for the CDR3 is TGCAGTGCTAGGGACCGCTTCGACTGGGCCAACGTCCTGACTTTC.

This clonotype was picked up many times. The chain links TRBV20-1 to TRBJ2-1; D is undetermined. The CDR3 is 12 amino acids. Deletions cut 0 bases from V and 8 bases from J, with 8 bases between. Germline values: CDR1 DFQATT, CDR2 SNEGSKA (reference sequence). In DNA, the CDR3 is TGCAGTGCTAGAGATCCCCGGCATGAGCAGTTCTTC. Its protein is CSARDPRHEQFF.

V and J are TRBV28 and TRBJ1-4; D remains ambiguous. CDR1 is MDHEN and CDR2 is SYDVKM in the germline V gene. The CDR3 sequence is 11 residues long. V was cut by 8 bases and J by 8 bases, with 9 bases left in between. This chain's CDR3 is CASRSTEKLFF. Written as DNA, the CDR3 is TGTGCCAGCCGTAGTACGGAAAAACTGTTTTTT.

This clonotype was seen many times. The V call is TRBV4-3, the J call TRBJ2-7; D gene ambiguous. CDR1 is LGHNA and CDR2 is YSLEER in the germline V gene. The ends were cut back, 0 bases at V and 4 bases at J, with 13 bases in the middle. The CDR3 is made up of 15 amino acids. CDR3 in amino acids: CASSQDVTFGYEQYF. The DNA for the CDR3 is TGCGCCAGCAGCCAAGATGTAACCTTTGGGTACGAGCAGTACTTC.

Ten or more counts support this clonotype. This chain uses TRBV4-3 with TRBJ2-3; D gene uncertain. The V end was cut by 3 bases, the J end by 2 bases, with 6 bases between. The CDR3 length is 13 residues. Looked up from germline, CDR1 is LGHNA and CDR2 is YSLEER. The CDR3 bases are TGCGCCAGCAGCCATACTCTCACAGATACGCAGTATTTT. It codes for CASSHTLTDTQYF.

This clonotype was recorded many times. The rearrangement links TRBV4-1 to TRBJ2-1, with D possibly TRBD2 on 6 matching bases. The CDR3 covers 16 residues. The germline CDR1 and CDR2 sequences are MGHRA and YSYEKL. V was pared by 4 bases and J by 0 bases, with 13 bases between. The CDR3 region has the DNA TGCGCCAGCAGCCCATCCTTAGCGGACTCCTACAATGAGCAGTTCTTC. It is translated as CASSPSLADSYNEQFF.

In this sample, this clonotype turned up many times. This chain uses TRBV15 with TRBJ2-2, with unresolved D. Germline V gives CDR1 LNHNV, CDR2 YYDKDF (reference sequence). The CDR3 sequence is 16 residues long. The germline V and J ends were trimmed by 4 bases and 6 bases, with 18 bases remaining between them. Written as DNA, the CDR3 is TGTGCCACCAGCACCTACTTGTCTGAGGCGGCCGGGGAGCTGTTTTTT. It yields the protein CATSTYLSEAAGELFF.

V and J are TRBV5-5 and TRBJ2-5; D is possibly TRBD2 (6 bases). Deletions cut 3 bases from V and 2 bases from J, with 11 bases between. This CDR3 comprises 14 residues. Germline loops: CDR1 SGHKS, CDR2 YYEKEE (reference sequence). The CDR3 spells CASSSPREQETQYF. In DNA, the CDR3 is TGTGCCAGCAGCTCACCCCGGGAGCAAGAGACCCAGTACTTC.

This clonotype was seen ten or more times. CDR3: CSADEGADTEAFF. The CDR3 region has the DNA TGCAGTGCCGATGAAGGGGCGGACACTGAAGCTTTCTTT. V is TRBV20-1 and J is TRBJ1-1; possibly TRBD1 for D (5 bases). Germline CDR1 DFQATT, CDR2 SNEGSKA (reference sequence). V lost 6 bases, J lost 3 bases, and 14 bases lay in between. CDR3 length: 13 amino acids.

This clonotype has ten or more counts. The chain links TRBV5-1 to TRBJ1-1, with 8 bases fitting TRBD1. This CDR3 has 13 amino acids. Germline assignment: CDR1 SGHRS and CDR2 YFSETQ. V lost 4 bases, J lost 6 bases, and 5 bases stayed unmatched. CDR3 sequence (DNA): TGCGCCAGCAGCCAGACAGGGGTCCCTGAAGCTTTCTTT. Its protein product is CASSQTGVPEAFF.

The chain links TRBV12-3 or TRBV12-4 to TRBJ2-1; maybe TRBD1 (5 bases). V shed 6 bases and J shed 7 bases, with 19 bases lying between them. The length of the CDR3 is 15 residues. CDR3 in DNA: TGTGCCAGCAGACCGATGGGGCTCCGGATGAATGAGCAGTTCTTC. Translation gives CASRPMGLRMNEQFF.

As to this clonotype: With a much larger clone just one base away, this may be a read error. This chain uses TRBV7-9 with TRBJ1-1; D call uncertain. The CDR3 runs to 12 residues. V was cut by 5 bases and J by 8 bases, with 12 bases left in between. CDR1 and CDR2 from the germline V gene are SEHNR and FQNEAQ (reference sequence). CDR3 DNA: TGTGCCAGCAGCATGGTGTATCGAGAAGCTTTCTTT. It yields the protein CASSMVYREAFF.

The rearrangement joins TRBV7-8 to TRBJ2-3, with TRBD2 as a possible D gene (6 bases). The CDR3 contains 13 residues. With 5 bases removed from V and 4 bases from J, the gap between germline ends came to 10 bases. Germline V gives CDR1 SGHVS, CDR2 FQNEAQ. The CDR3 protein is CASSQWGADTQYF. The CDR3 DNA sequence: TGTGCCAGCAGCCAGTGGGGGGCAGATACGCAGTATTTT.

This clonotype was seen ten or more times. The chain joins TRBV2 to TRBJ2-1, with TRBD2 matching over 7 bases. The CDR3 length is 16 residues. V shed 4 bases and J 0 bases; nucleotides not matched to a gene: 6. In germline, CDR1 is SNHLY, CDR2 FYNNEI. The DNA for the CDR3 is TGTGCCAGCAGTGCCTCTAGCGGATCCTCCTACAATGAGCAGTTCTTC. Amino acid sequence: CASSASSGSSYNEQFF.

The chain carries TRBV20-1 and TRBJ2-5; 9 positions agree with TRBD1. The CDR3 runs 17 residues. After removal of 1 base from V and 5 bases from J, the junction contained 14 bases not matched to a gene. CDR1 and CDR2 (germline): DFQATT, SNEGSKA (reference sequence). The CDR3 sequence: CSARGGNRGRSQETQYF. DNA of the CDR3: TGCAGTGCTAGAGGGGGGAACAGGGGGCGTTCTCAGGAGACCCAGTACTTC.

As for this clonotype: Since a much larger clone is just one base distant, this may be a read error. The CDR3 region is CASSRTGTGGPSLRKQYF. The CDR3 DNA is TGTGCCAGCAGTCGAACCGGGACAGGGGGCCCCAGCCTACGCAAGCAGTACTTC. The J gene is TRBJ2-7, the V gene TRBV27; the match to TRBD1 covers 12 bases. Trimming at V came to 5 bases and at J to 8 bases, leaving 19 bases not matched to a gene. Germline V gene sequence: CDR1 MNHEY, CDR2 SMNVEV (reference sequence). The CDR3 loop spans 18 amino acids.